This TCR beta chain was obtained from a study of blood T cell repertoires in COVID-19 (TCRdb year 2020). Looking at the study overall: Samples from collaborators originated in the United States, Italy and Spain and spanned both the acute and convalescent phases of COVID-19. The prospective study material was composed of cDNA or gDNA derived from T cells, B-cell-depleted T cells, or PBMCs. Deeply sampled blood TCRbeta repertoires from subjects exposed to, actively infected with, or recovered from COVID-19 were included in the dataset. The repertoires were made available in a free public database intended to serve as a resource for research on the immune response to SARS-CoV-2. The samples were drawn from two sources: the first 160 participants of the ongoing ImmuneRACE study, and 1,200 or so subjects contributed by 6 global collaborators. The sample metadata nearly always contained a de-identified subject ID, COVID-19 status, age in years and sex. Where available, HLA class I and class II types were obtained from metadata supplied by the sample provider rather than from assay-based typing. The paper as a whole reports these results and caveats: The quantity of clinical and demographic metadata differed by source and by participant and was supplied without curation.

In the prospective study, participants were about 18 to 89 years old, resided in 24 geographic areas of the United States, and were enrolled through a virtual design. To assign participants to cohorts, the prospective study relied on clinical history that participants themselves reported in a screening survey and a study questionnaire. In the prospective study, whole blood, serum and a nasopharyngeal or oropharyngeal swab were collected from each participant by mobile phlebotomists. Prospective study participants could optionally give additional blood draws and questionnaires over an approximately 2-month period. Blood samples from the prospective study were shipped frozen or at room temperature prior to DNA extraction. In the germline V gene, CDR1 corresponds to SGHVS and CDR2 to FNYEAQ. The CDR3 spans 15 residues, from the cysteine through the phenylalanine. CDR3 DNA is the only sequence kept; it has 45 bases, read in frame from the first base. Deletion took 2 bases off V and 8 bases off J, with a span of 15 bases between the germline ends.

TCRbeta CDR3 regions were amplified from genomic DNA by means of the immunoSEQ Assay, a bias-controlled multiplex PCR. In the paper's pipeline: The number of nucleated cells in each sample was estimated from the amplification of reference gene primers within the assay. To quantify the absolute abundance of each unique TCRbeta CDR3 rearrangement, sequence reads were collapsed and filtered. For each sample, productive Simpson clonality was calculated as the square root of Simpson's diversity index across productive rearrangements. In TCRdb, the immuneACCESS table is reduced to in-frame sequences with V and J assigned. These tables do not hold every clone; where another copy was compared, an unresolved V gene accounts for under half, and the others remain unexplained. V and J calls and clone size are given by that table; D and trimming were obtained from the DNA. This sample lists about 190,000 clones; under 80% were detected once. The top ten clones comprise about a sixth of the sample.

Remarks on this clone: Its recognized antigen is unknown. Base qualities are not provided; no much larger clone lies one nucleotide away.

The sequence joins TRBV7-6 to TRBJ1-4; the D region possibly corresponds to TRBD1 (5 bases align). The sample was PBMCs or T cells enriched from blood (not recorded which). The receptor comes from a woman aged 45-59 years with acute COVID-19. The CDR3 here reads CASSLRAGLAEKLFF. The nucleotide sequence reads TGTGCCAGCAGCTTAAGGGCAGGGTTGGCCGAAAAACTGTTTTTT.